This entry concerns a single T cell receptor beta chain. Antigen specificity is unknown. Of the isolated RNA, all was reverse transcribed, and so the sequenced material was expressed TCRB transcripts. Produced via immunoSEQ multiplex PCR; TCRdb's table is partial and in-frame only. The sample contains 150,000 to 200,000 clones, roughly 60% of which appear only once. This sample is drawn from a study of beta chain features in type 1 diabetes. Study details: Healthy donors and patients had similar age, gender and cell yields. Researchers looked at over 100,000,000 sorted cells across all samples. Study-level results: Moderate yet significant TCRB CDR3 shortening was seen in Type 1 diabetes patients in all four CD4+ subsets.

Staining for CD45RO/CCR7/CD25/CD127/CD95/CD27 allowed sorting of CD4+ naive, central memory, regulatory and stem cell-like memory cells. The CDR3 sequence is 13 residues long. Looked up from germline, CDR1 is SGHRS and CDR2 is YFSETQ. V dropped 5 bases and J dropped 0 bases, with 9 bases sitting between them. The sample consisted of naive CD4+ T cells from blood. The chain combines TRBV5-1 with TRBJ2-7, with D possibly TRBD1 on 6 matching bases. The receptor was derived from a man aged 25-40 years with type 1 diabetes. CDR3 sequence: CASRQDSSYEQYF. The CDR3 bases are TGCGCCAGCAGACAGGACAGCTCCTACGAGCAGTACTTC. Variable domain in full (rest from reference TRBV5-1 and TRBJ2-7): KAGVTQTPRYLIKTRGQQVTLSCSPISGHRSVSWYQQTPGQGLQFLFEYFSETQRNKGNFPGRFSGRQFSNSRSEMNVSTLELGDSALYLCASRQDSSYEQYFGPGTRLTVT.